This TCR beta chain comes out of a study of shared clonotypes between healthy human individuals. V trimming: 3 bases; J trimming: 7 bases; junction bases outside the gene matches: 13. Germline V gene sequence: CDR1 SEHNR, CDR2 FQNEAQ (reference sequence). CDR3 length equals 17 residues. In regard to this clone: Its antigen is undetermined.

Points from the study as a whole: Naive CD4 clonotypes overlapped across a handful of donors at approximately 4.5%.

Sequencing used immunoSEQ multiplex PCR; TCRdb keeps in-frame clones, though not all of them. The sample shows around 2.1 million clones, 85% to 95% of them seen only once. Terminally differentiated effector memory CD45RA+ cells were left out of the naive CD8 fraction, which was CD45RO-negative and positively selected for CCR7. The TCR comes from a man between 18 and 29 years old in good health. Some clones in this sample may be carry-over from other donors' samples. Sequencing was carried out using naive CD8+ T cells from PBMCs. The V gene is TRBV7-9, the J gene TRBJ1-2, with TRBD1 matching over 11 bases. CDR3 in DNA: TGTGCCAGCAGCTTTCGTGGACAGGGGGCGCTGGTTGGTGGCTACACCTTC. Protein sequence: CASSFRGQGALVGGYTF.